This T cell receptor (beta chain) stems from a study of blood T cells in healthy people across ages. There are a few counts of this clonotype. This CDR3 is 15 amino acids long. Germline trimming cut 9 bases from V and 5 bases from J; bases unmatched to any gene: 9. The V gene's germline CDR1 is SNHLY and CDR2 FYNNEI. A second PCR of about 7 to 11 cycles used a sample-barcoded 5' primer and a J-beta primer mix. MiXCR, run by TCRdb on the 5' RACE reads, gives a single entry per CDR3 protein. Of approximately 800,000 distinct CDR3 sequences in the sample, approximately 25% were seen once. The same sample was also studied in work on T cells of mothers and their children.

The genes are TRBV2 and TRBJ1-6; 8 bases align to TRBD1. Sequencing was done on a sample of blood. The sequence derives from a boy younger than 18 in good health. The CDR3 protein is CASRTGTVHNSPLHF. CDR3 sequence (DNA): TGTGCCAGTCGGACAGGGACCGTCCATAATTCACCCCTCCACTTT.